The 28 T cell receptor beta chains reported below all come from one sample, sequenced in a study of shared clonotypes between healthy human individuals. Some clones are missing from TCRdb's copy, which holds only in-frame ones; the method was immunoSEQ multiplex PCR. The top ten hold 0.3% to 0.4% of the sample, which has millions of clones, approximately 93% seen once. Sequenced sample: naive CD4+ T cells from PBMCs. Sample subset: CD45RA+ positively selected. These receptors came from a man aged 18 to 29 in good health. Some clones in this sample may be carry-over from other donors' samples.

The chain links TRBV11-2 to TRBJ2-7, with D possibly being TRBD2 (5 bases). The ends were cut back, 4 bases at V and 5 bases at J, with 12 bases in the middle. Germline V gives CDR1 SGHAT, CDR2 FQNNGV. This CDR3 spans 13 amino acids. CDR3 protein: CASSSGPTNEQYF. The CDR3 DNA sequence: TGTGCCAGCAGCTCCGGGCCGACTAACGAGCAGTACTTC.

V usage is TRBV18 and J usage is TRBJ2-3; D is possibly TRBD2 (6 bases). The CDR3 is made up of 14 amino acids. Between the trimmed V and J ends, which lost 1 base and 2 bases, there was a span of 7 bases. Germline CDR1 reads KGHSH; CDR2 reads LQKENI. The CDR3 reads CASSPQRATDTQYF. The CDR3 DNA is TGTGCCAGCTCACCACAGCGGGCCACAGATACGCAGTATTTT.

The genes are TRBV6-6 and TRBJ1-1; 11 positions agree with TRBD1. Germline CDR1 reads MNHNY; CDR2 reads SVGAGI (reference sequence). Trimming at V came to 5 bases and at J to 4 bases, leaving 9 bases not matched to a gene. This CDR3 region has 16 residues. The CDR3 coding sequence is TGTGCCAGCAGTCCCCCCGGGACAGGGGGTTTCACTGAAGCTTTCTTT. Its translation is CASSPPGTGGFTEAFF.

DNA for the CDR3: TGTGCCAGCAGCTTAGGTGTGGCTAGCTATGGCTACACCTTC. Its protein is CASSLGVASYGYTF. The chain carries TRBV7-6 and TRBJ1-2; D uncertain. Trimming took off 1 base at V and 4 bases at J, with 10 bases between the two ends. Germline assignment: CDR1 SGHVS and CDR2 FNYEAQ. This CDR3 is 14 amino acids long.

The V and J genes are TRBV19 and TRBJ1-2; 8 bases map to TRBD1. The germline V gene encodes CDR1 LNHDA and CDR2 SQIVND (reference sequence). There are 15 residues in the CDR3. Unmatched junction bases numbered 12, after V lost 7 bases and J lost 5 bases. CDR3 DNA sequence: TGTGCCAGTACGGATCAGGGGGCAGTTGTGTATGGCTACACCTTC. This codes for CASTDQGAVVYGYTF.

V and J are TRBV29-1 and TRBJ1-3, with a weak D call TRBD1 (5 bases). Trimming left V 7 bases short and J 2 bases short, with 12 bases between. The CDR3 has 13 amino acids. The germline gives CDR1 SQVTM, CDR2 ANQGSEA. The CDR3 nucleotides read TGCAGCGCTCCGGGACCCGCTGGAAACACCATATATTTT. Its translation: CSAPGPAGNTIYF.

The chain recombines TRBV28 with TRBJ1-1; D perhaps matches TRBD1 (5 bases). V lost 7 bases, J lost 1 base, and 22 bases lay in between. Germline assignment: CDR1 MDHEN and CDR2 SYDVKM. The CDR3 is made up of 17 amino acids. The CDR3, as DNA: TGTGCCAGCACGGAAGGGACTTTATACTCCGGGAACACTGAAGCTTTCTTT. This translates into CASTEGTLYSGNTEAFF. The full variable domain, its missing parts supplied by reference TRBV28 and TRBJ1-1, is DVKVTQSSRYLVKRTGEKVFLECVQDMDHENMFWYRQDPGLGLRLIYFSYDVKMKEKGDIPEGYSVSREKKERFSLILESASTNQTSMYLCASTEGTLYSGNTEAFFGQGTRLTVV.

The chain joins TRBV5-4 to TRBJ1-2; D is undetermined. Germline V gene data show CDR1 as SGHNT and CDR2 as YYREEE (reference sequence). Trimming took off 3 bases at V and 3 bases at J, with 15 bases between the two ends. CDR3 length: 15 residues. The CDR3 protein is CASSSPTFPHYGYTF. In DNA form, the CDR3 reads TGTGCCAGCAGCTCCCCGACTTTTCCCCACTATGGCTACACCTTC.

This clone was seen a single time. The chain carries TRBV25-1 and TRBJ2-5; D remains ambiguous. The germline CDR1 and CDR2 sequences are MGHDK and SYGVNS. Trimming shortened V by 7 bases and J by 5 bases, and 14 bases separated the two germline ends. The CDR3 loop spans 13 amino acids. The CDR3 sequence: CASMGRYQETQYF. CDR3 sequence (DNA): TGTGCCAGCATGGGAAGGTATCAGGAGACCCAGTACTTC.

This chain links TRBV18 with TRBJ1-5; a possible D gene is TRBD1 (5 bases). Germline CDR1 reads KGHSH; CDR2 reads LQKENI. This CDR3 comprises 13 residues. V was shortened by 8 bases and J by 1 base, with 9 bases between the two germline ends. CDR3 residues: CASNRDSNQPQHF. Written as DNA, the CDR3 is TGTGCCAGCAACCGGGACAGCAATCAGCCCCAGCATTTT.

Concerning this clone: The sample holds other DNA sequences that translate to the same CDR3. The CDR3 sequence: CASSSGLSTDTQYF. The CDR3 nucleotides are TGCGCCAGCAGTTCGGGACTCAGCACAGATACGCAGTATTTT. The chain employs TRBV5-1 and TRBJ2-3; D is possibly TRBD2 (6 bases). Germline V lookup: CDR1 SGHRS, CDR2 YFSETQ. With 5 bases removed from V and 0 bases from J, the gap between germline ends came to 10 bases. The CDR3 totals 14 residues.

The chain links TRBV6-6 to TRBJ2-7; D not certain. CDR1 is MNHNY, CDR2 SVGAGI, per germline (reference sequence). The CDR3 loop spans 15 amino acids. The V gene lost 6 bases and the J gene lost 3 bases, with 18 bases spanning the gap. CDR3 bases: TGTGCCAGCAGCCCACGGCCTCGTCCCCGCTACGAGCAGTACTTC. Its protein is CASSPRPRPRYEQYF.

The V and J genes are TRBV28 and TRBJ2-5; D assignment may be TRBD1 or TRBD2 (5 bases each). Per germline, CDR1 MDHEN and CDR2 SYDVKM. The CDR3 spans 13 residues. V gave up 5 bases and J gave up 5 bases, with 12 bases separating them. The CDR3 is CASSPQGAETQYF. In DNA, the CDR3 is TGTGCCAGCAGTCCCCAGGGAGCGGAGACCCAGTACTTC.

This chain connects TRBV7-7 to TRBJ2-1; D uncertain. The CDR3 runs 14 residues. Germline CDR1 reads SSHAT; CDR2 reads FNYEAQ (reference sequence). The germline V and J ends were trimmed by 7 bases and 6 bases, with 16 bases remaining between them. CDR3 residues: CASTTRLRCNEQFF. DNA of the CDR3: TGTGCCAGCACTACTCGACTCCGGTGCAATGAGCAGTTCTTC.

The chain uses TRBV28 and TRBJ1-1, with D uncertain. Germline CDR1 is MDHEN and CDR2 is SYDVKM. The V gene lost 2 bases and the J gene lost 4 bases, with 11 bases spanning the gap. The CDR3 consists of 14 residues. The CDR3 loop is CASSLPAGRTEAFF. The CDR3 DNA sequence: TGTGCCAGCAGTTTACCGGCCGGGCGCACTGAAGCTTTCTTT. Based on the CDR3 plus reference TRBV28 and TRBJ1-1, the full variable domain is DVKVTQSSRYLVKRTGEKVFLECVQDMDHENMFWYRQDPGLGLRLIYFSYDVKMKEKGDIPEGYSVSREKKERFSLILESASTNQTSMYLCASSLPAGRTEAFFGQGTRLTVV.

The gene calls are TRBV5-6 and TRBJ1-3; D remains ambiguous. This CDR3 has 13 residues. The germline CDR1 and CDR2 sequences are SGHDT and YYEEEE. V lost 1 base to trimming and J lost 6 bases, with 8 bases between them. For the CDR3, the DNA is TGTGCCAGCAGCTTGACACTGACAAACACCATATATTTT. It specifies CASSLTLTNTIYF.

CDR3 in amino acids: CASSQGQLDTYEQYF. Here the CDR3 DNA reads TGTGCCAGCAGCCAGGGACAGTTGGATACCTACGAGCAGTACTTC. The gene calls are TRBV4-2 and TRBJ2-7; 7 bases match TRBD1. The V segment lost 3 bases and the J segment 2 bases; nucleotides outside the gene matches: 7. Germline lookup yields CDR1 LGHNA and CDR2 YNFKEQ. The CDR3 loop spans 15 amino acids.

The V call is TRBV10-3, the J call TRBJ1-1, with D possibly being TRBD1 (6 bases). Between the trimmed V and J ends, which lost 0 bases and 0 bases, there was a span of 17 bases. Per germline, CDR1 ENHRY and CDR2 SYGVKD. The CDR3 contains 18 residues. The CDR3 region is CAISESRQGSWLNTEAFF. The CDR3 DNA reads TGTGCCATCAGTGAGTCGAGGCAGGGGTCATGGTTGAACACTGAAGCTTTCTTT.

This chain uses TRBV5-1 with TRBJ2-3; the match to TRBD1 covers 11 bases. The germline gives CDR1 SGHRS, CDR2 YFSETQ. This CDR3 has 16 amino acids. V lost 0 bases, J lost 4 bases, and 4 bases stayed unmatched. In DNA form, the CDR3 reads TGCGCCAGCAGCTTGGCGGGACAGGGGGGATCAGATACGCAGTATTTT. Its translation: CASSLAGQGGSDTQYF.

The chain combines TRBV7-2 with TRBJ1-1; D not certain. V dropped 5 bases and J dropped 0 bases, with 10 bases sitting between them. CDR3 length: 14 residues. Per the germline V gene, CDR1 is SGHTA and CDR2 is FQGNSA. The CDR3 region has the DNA TGTGCCAGCAGCCGGGGTTCTATGAACACTGAAGCTTTCTTT. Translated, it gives CASSRGSMNTEAFF.

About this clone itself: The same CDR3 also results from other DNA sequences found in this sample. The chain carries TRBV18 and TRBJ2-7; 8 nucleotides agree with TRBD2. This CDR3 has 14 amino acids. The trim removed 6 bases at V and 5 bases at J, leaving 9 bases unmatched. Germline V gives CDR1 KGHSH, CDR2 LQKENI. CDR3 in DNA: TGTGCCAGCTCGCCCGGCAGCGGGAGCGACGAGCAGTACTTC. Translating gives CASSPGSGSDEQYF.

CDR3 protein: CASSDVGLGNTEAFF. The CDR3 coding sequence is TGTGCCAGCAGTGATGTTGGGCTTGGGAACACTGAAGCTTTCTTT. V is TRBV2 and J is TRBJ1-1; no definite D call. The germline V and J ends were trimmed by 3 bases and 1 base, with 12 bases remaining between them. The CDR3 totals 15 residues. Germline V gives CDR1 SNHLY, CDR2 FYNNEI.

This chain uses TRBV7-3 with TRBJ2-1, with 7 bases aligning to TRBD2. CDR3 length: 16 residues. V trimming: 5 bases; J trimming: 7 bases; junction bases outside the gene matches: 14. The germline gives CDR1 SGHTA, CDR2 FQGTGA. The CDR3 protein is CASSPKGGEGWNEQFF. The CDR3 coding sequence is TGTGCCAGCAGCCCAAAGGGAGGGGAGGGCTGGAATGAGCAGTTCTTC.

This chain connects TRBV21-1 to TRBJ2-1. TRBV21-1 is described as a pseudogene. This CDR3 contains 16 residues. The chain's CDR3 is CASSKKNTGSYNEQFF. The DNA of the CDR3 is TGTGCCAGCAGCAAAAAGAACACTGGTTCCTACAATGAGCAGTTCTTC.

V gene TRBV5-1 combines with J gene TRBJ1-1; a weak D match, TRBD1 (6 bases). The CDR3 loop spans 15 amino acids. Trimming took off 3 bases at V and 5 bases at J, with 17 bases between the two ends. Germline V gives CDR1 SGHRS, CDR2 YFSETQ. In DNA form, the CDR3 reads TGCGCCAGCAGCTCCCGGGACACCCCAGGGACTGAAGCTTTCTTT. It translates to CASSSRDTPGTEAFF.

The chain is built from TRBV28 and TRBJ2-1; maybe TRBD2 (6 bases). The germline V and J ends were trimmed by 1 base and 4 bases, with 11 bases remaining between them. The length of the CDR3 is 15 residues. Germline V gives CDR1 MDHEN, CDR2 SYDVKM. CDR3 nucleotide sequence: TGTGCCAGCAGTTTATCGGGAGCGCTATACAATGAGCAGTTCTTC. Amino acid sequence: CASSLSGALYNEQFF.

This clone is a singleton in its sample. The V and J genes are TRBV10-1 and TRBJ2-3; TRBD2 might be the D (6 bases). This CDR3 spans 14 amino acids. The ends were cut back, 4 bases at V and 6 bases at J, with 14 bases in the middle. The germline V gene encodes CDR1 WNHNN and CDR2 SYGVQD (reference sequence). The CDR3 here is CASSAGGLPDTQYF. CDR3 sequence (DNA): TGCGCCAGCAGTGCCGGGGGACTCCCGGATACGCAGTATTTT.

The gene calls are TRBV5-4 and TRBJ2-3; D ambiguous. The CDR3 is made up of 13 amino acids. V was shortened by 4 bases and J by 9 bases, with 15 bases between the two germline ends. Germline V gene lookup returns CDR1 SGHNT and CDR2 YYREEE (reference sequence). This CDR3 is CASSRAPSPTQYF. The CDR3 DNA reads TGTGCCAGCAGCCGGGCCCCCTCACCCACGCAGTATTTT.